Below are 28 T cell receptor beta chains sequenced from a single sample in a study of siplizumab effects on memory and regulatory T cells. Assay: immunoSEQ multiplex PCR; the TCRdb copy retains only in-frame clones and omits some. In the table there are about 100,000 clones, 94% of which are singletons. Sequencing used non-Treg CD4+ T cells sorted from blood. These receptors came from a human donor in good health.

This clone was found a few times. The rearrangement joins TRBV5-1 to TRBJ2-2, with a tentative D call TRBD2 (6 bases). The V gene's germline CDR1 is SGHRS and CDR2 YFSETQ. The CDR3 is made up of 16 amino acids. V was trimmed by 0 bases and J by 3 bases, leaving 12 bases between them. CDR3 sequence reads: CASSLDSGGDTGELFF. The CDR3 coding sequence is TGCGCCAGCAGCTTGGACTCCGGAGGGGACACCGGGGAGCTGTTTTTT.

V usage is TRBV20-1 and J usage is TRBJ2-7; 7 bases fit TRBD1. This CDR3 comprises 11 residues. CDR1 and CDR2 from the germline V gene are DFQATT and SNEGSKA (reference sequence). The V gene end was trimmed by 6 bases and the J gene end by 6 bases; junction bases not matched to a gene: 5. The CDR3 here is CSANRGPEQYF. Written as DNA, the CDR3 is TGCAGTGCAAACAGGGGCCCCGAGCAGTACTTC.

This chain links TRBV5-1 with TRBJ2-5, with D perhaps TRBD2 (6 bases). The length of the CDR3 is 13 residues. Per germline, CDR1 SGHRS and CDR2 YFSETQ. V gave up 4 bases and J gave up 4 bases, with 11 bases separating them. In DNA form, the CDR3 reads TGCGCCAGCAGCACGGGAGTGAGAGAGACCCAGTACTTC. Translating gives CASSTGVRETQYF.

The CDR3 DNA reads as TGCAGTGCCCCTAGGGGCGATGAGCAGTTCTTC. This encodes CSAPRGDEQFF. The chain has TRBV20-1 and TRBJ2-1, with D possibly being TRBD1 (5 bases). Germline CDR1 DFQATT, CDR2 SNEGSKA (reference sequence). This CDR3 comprises 11 residues. V dropped 6 bases and J dropped 8 bases, with 11 bases sitting between them.

The chain links TRBV6-5 to TRBJ1-2; D might be TRBD1 (5 bases). The V gene lost 5 bases and the J gene lost 1 base, with 11 bases spanning the gap. CDR1 is MNHEY, CDR2 SVGAGI, per germline. The CDR3 consists of 14 residues. The CDR3 DNA sequence: TGTGCCAGCAGTACCAGGGAACTTAACTATGGCTACACCTTC. Protein: CASSTRELNYGYTF.

J is TRBJ1-5 and V is TRBV19; the match to TRBD1 covers 8 bases. The V gene's germline CDR1 is LNHDA and CDR2 SQIVND (reference sequence). This CDR3 has 15 residues. V was clipped by 5 bases and J by 4 bases; unmatched bases: 7. The CDR3: CASSHGQGGNQPQHF. CDR3 coding DNA: TGTGCCAGTAGTCACGGACAGGGTGGGAATCAGCCCCAGCATTTT.

The chain is built from TRBV5-4 and TRBJ2-2; no clear D. Trimming took off 4 bases at V and 4 bases at J, with 8 bases between the two ends. This CDR3 comprises 13 residues. Germline V gene lookup returns CDR1 SGHNT and CDR2 YYREEE (reference sequence). CDR3 residues: CASSLDSTGELFF. CDR3 bases: TGTGCCAGCAGCCTCGACTCCACCGGGGAGCTGTTTTTT.

V is TRBV6-5 and J is TRBJ2-1, with D tentatively TRBD1 or TRBD2 (6 bases each). The ends were cut back, 4 bases at V and 8 bases at J, with 21 bases in the middle. This CDR3 is 16 amino acids long. CDR1 and CDR2 (germline): MNHEY, SVGAGI. Written as DNA, the CDR3 is TGTGCCAGCAGTTTTACCGGGGGCATGAATTTCGATGAGCAGTTCTTC. This sequence encodes CASSFTGGMNFDEQFF.

This chain connects TRBV18 to TRBJ2-2, with D perhaps TRBD2 (6 bases). Germline V gene sequence: CDR1 KGHSH, CDR2 LQKENI. The CDR3 is made up of 15 amino acids. V lost 3 bases to trimming and J lost 1 base, with 9 bases between them. CDR3 residues: CASSPLGLNTGELFF. In DNA, the CDR3 is TGTGCCAGCTCACCCCTGGGACTGAACACCGGGGAGCTGTTTTTT.

The chain couples TRBV19 to TRBJ2-5; 10 nucleotides align to TRBD2. With the DNA end fitting TRBJ2-7 better, the J assignment may be wrong. CDR3 length equals 15 residues. From germline, CDR1 is LNHDA and CDR2 SQIVND (reference sequence). The CDR3 loop is CASSAGTSAPLEQYF. In DNA form, the CDR3 reads TGTGCCAGTAGTGCCGGGACTAGCGCTCCTCTCGAGCAGTACTTC.

The chain recombines TRBV5-1 with TRBJ2-3; 7 nucleotides match TRBD2. Germline V lookup: CDR1 SGHRS, CDR2 YFSETQ. Germline trimming cut 2 bases from V and 3 bases from J; bases unmatched to any gene: 6. The CDR3 consists of 15 residues. The CDR3: CASSFDSRETDTQYF. CDR3 sequence (DNA): TGCGCCAGCAGCTTCGATTCGCGGGAGACAGATACGCAGTATTTT.

The sample holds one count of this clone. The chain has TRBV7-3 and TRBJ2-5, with a possible D match to TRBD1 (6 bases). V gave up 5 bases and J gave up 2 bases, with 12 bases separating them. This CDR3 has 14 amino acids. The germline V gene encodes CDR1 SGHTA and CDR2 FQGTGA. CDR3 protein: CASSDQGMQETQYF. The CDR3 coding sequence is TGTGCCAGCAGCGACCAGGGGATGCAAGAGACCCAGTACTTC.

This sequence joins TRBV28 and TRBJ2-3, with 7 nucleotides matching TRBD1. V trimming: 7 bases; J trimming: 4 bases; junction bases outside the gene matches: 17. Germline CDR1 reads MDHEN; CDR2 reads SYDVKM. The CDR3 loop spans 17 amino acids. The CDR3 spells CASTDRAEARGPDTQYF. The DNA of the CDR3 is TGTGCCAGCACTGACAGGGCGGAGGCTCGCGGTCCAGATACGCAGTATTTT.

V is TRBV5-6 and J is TRBJ1-2; no clear D gene. Germline values: CDR1 SGHDT, CDR2 YYEEEE. V was cut by 0 bases and J by 4 bases, with 13 bases left in between. This CDR3 contains 15 residues. CDR3 amino acids: CASSLEGNSGYGYTF. The CDR3 bases are TGTGCCAGCAGCTTGGAAGGCAACAGTGGCTATGGCTACACCTTC.

This clone was counted between two and nine times. V is TRBV19 and J is TRBJ1-2; 9 bases match TRBD1. Per germline, CDR1 LNHDA and CDR2 SQIVND (reference sequence). Trimming cost V 5 bases and J 7 bases; bases outside gene matches: 11. CDR3 length: 15 residues. DNA for the CDR3: TGTGCCAGTAGTGCCCCCTCCGGGACAGGGTCTGGCTACACCTTC. Its translation: CASSAPSGTGSGYTF.

V and J are TRBV6-6 and TRBJ1-2; D perhaps matches TRBD1 (5 bases). Germline V CDR1 and CDR2: MNHNY, SVGAGI (reference sequence). V was clipped by 4 bases and J by 7 bases, with 16 bases between them. The CDR3 spans 14 residues. CDR3 coding DNA: TGTGCCAGCAGTTTTGGCAGGGCCGGGCGTGGCTACACCTTC. Translated: CASSFGRAGRGYTF.

J is TRBJ2-2 and V is TRBV11-2, with 8 bases that match TRBD2. The trim removed 0 bases at V and 1 base at J, leaving 7 bases unmatched. CDR3 length: 18 residues. Germline assignment: CDR1 SGHAT and CDR2 FQNNGV. The CDR3 DNA is TGTGCCAGCAGCTTAGATCTGACTAGCGTGCTGAACACCGGGGAGCTGTTTTTT. Its protein is CASSLDLTSVLNTGELFF.

The gene calls are TRBV4-1 and TRBJ1-2; 9 nucleotides line up with TRBD1. CDR3 length equals 17 residues. Germline V gene lookup returns CDR1 MGHRA and CDR2 YSYEKL. Losses at the gene ends were 0 bases for V and 7 bases for J; bases not matched to a gene: 12. The CDR3 DNA follows: TGCGCCAGCAGCCAAGATCAGGACCCGGGACAGGGAGGTGGCTACACCTTC. Protein: CASSQDQDPGQGGGYTF.

V usage is TRBV7-3 and J usage is TRBJ2-3; D gene ambiguous. V shed 2 bases and J shed 0 bases, with 3 bases lying between them. CDR3 length equals 13 residues. Germline CDR1 and CDR2: SGHTA and FQGTGA. The CDR3 DNA reads TGTGCCAGCAGCTTACAGAGCACAGATACGCAGTATTTT. As protein: CASSLQSTDTQYF.

The chain has TRBV18 and TRBJ2-7; no definite D call. Germline V CDR1 and CDR2: KGHSH, LQKENI. Deletions cut 6 bases from V and 4 bases from J, with 19 bases between. The CDR3 consists of 15 residues. CDR3 coding DNA: TGTGCCAGCTCGGCCGGCCAGGCCCCCTTGTACGAGCAGTACTTC. Protein sequence: CASSAGQAPLYEQYF.

The V and J genes are TRBV7-3 and TRBJ2-1, with 10 bases lining up with TRBD2. The CDR3 runs to 14 residues. After removal of 5 bases from V and 9 bases from J, the junction contained 7 bases not matched to a gene. Germline V gives CDR1 SGHTA, CDR2 FQGTGA. CDR3 in DNA: TGTGCCAGCAGCCCAGCGGGAGGGCGTCCTGAGCAGTTCTTC. Its protein product is CASSPAGGRPEQFF.

V and J are TRBV5-8 and TRBJ2-7, with TRBD2 as a possible D gene (6 bases). The germline V gene encodes CDR1 SGHTS and CDR2 YDEGEE. The length of the CDR3 is 17 residues. V was shortened by 5 bases and J by 2 bases, with 23 bases between the two germline ends. The CDR3 sequence is CASRNFGGAGSPYEQYF. CDR3 nucleotide sequence: TGTGCCAGCAGGAACTTCGGGGGTGCGGGAAGTCCCTACGAGCAGTACTTC.

J is TRBJ2-7 and V is TRBV27; the D gene is possibly TRBD1 (6 bases). Germline V gene data show CDR1 as MNHEY and CDR2 as SMNVEV (reference sequence). Trimming removed 5 bases at V and 2 bases at J, with 13 bases between. This CDR3 region has 14 residues. Here the CDR3 reads CASSLQGMTYEQYF. The CDR3 DNA reads as TGTGCCAGCAGTCTACAGGGAATGACCTACGAGCAGTACTTC.

The V call is TRBV9, the J call TRBJ1-5; D is unclear. The CDR3 runs to 13 residues. Germline V CDR1 and CDR2: SGDLS, YYNGEE. V gave up 0 bases and J gave up 5 bases, with 6 bases separating them. The CDR3 reads CASSVGIDQPQHF. Written as DNA, the CDR3 is TGTGCCAGCAGCGTAGGTATAGATCAGCCCCAGCATTTT.

The rearrangement links TRBV18 to TRBJ2-1, with unresolved D. With 5 bases removed from V and 5 bases from J, the gap between germline ends came to 13 bases. This CDR3 is built from 14 residues. The germline gives CDR1 KGHSH, CDR2 LQKENI. This CDR3 reads CASSSLLTDNEQFF. DNA for the CDR3: TGTGCCAGCTCATCACTCCTGACGGACAATGAGCAGTTCTTC.

The chain joins TRBV6-4 to TRBJ2-1, with TRBD2 matching over 10 bases. The V gene end was trimmed by 3 bases and the J gene end by 4 bases; junction bases not matched to a gene: 0. CDR1 and CDR2 from the germline V gene are MRHNA and SNTAGT. The CDR3 length is 14 residues. The CDR3 region has the DNA TGTGCCAGCAGTGAAGCGGGAGGGTACAATGAGCAGTTCTTC. This gives the protein CASSEAGGYNEQFF.

The gene calls are TRBV28 and TRBJ1-4, with 9 bases aligning to TRBD1. Germline V gene sequence: CDR1 MDHEN, CDR2 SYDVKM. CDR3 length equals 14 residues. With 6 bases clipped from V and 5 bases from J, the junction kept 4 bases outside the gene matches. The CDR3 nucleotides are TGTGCCAGCAGGGACAGGGGTAGGAATGAAAAACTGTTTTTT. Protein product: CASRDRGRNEKLFF. Drawing the rest from reference TRBV28 and TRBJ1-4, the complete variable domain is DVKVTQSSRYLVKRTGEKVFLECVQDMDHENMFWYRQDPGLGLRLIYFSYDVKMKEKGDIPEGYSVSREKKERFSLILESASTNQTSMYLCASRDRGRNEKLFFGSGTQLSVL.

The gene calls are TRBV15 and TRBJ2-1; 7 bases fit TRBD1. From germline, CDR1 is LNHNV and CDR2 YYDKDF (reference sequence). After removal of 0 bases from V and 7 bases from J, the junction contained 6 bases not matched to a gene. The CDR3 is made up of 15 amino acids. The CDR3: CATSRDLNRGNEQFF. The CDR3, as DNA: TGTGCCACCAGCAGAGATTTGAACAGGGGAAATGAGCAGTTCTTC.